The 6 T cell receptor beta chains below were found in one sample sequenced in a study of blood T cells in healthy people across ages. For the second PCR, which ran for about 7 to 12 cycles, a sample-barcoded 5' primer and a J-beta primer mix were used. Each CDR3 protein is one row after TCRdb ran MiXCR on the 5' RACE reads. The sample shows 380,000 or so distinct CDR3 sequences, about 52% of them seen only once. The sample was blood. These receptors were obtained from a man aged 60 to 69 in good health.

This chain joins TRBV7-9 and TRBJ2-7; TRBD2 aligns across 8 bases. With 4 bases clipped from V and 9 bases from J, the junction kept 5 bases outside the gene matches. In germline, CDR1 is SEHNR, CDR2 FQNEAQ (reference sequence). There are 12 residues in the CDR3. This chain's CDR3 is CASSSPREGQYF. In DNA, the CDR3 is TGTGCCAGCAGCTCCCCCCGGGAGGGGCAGTACTTC.

The chain joins TRBV6-5 to TRBJ2-4; 12 bases are a match to TRBD2. The CDR3 is 16 residues long. The ends lost 4 bases at V and 13 bases at J; junction bases unmatched: 14. In germline, CDR1 is MNHEY, CDR2 SVGAGI. The CDR3 region is CASSWTSGAQGAEQYF. The CDR3 coding sequence is TGTGCCAGCAGTTGGACTAGCGGGGCCCAGGGGGCGGAGCAGTACTTC.

This clonotype occurred a few times. V and J are TRBV4-3 and TRBJ2-1; D might be TRBD1 or TRBD2, each matching 5 bases. Per germline, CDR1 LGHNA and CDR2 YSLEER. Trimming cost V 0 bases and J 9 bases, with 15 bases left between them. CDR3 size: 15 residues. In nucleotides, the CDR3 is TGCGCCAGCAGCCAAGATATTGGGACGATCGGTGAGCAGTTCTTC. It is translated as CASSQDIGTIGEQFF.

This clonotype is a singleton in its sample. This chain joins TRBV18 and TRBJ1-2; unclear D gene. The V and J ends lost 0 bases and 6 bases respectively, with 11 bases between them. The CDR3 is made up of 14 amino acids. CDR1 is KGHSH and CDR2 is LQKENI in the germline V gene. The CDR3 spells CASSPPAGGDGYTF. The CDR3, as DNA: TGTGCCAGCTCACCACCAGCAGGCGGCGATGGCTACACCTTC.

This sequence joins TRBV4-3 and TRBJ2-5, with D hard to call. V was clipped by 0 bases and J by 4 bases, with 6 bases between them. The germline gives CDR1 LGHNA, CDR2 YSLEER. CDR3 size: 13 residues. CDR3 sequence: CASSQDFGETQYF. CDR3 nucleotides: TGCGCCAGCAGCCAAGATTTTGGAGAGACCCAGTACTTC.

This clonotype was recorded a few times. The V call is TRBV7-9, the J call TRBJ1-5; unclear D gene. Germline V gene sequence: CDR1 SEHNR, CDR2 FQNEAQ (reference sequence). V lost 1 base, J lost 7 bases, and 11 bases lay in between. The CDR3 length is 14 residues. CDR3 sequence (DNA): TGTGCCAGCAGCTTAGGAGGGTCGCGGCAGCCCCAGCATTTT. Protein: CASSLGGSRQPQHF.